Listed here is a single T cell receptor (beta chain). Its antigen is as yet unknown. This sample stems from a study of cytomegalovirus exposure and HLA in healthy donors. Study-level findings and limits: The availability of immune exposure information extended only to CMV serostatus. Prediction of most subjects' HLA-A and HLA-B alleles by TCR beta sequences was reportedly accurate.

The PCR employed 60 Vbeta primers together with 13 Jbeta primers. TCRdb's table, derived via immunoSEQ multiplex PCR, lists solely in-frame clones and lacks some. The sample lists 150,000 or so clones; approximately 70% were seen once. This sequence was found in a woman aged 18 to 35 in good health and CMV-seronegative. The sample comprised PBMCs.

CDR3 residues: CASSLEAESSYNEQFF. CDR3 in DNA: TGTGCCAGCAGTCTAGAAGCGGAGAGCTCCTACAATGAGCAGTTCTTC. V and J are TRBV27 and TRBJ2-1; tentatively, D is TRBD2 (5 bases). Trimming shortened V by 5 bases and J by 0 bases, and 14 bases separated the two germline ends. Germline V gene sequence: CDR1 MNHEY, CDR2 SMNVEV (reference sequence). The CDR3 runs to 16 residues.